The present TCR beta chain was sequenced within a study of T-cell reconstitution after alpha-beta-depleted transplantation in children listed by TCRdb under 2016. About the full investigation: The study quantitatively tracked T-cell immune reconstitution after TCRalphabeta/CD19-depleted allogeneic hematopoietic cell transplantation in children using TCR repertoire profiling. Study-wide findings and limitations: Hyperexpanded clone frequencies declined over subsequent months; after one year, T-cell counts and TCRbeta diversity were mostly attributed to newly produced T cells. About two months after transplant, the apparently early recovery of alphabetaT-cell counts reportedly depended on just several hundred clones that had expanded rapidly and came from non-depleted graft cells. In some patients, the high TCRbeta diversity seen at day 60 was put down to recipient T cells and intrathymic progenitors that had survived conditioning.

The library came from PCR. For sequencing, an Illumina HiSeq 2500 was employed. Molecular barcoding was employed in the preparation of TCR libraries, with unique molecular identifiers being used to normalize TCRbeta repertoire quantification. Through fastp at Q25 and MiXCR, TCRdb rebuilt clones from the public reads, retaining in-frame beta chains. Each entry is one CDR3 protein sequence, shown with its most common DNA and genes. The sample yields around 6,500 distinct CDR3 sequences; over 12% were counted once. The ten top clones hold approximately 6% of the sample. Compared with the rest of its sample, this clonotype is medium-sized (0.01 to 0.1%). It lacks a known antigen. Per-nucleotide qualities are absent, and no much larger clonotype sits a single base away. What the treatment or condition label conveys for this sample: allogeneic hematopoietic cell transplantation with graft depleted of TCRalphabeta T cells and CD19 B cells. Transplant recipients were children who received TCRalphabeta/CD19-depleted allogeneic hematopoietic cell grafts.

The input for sequencing was PBMCs, taken before TCRalphabeta/CD19-depleted stem cell transplant. This clonotype was sampled from a boy aged 5-17 years with acute lymphoblastic leukemia, due to receive a stem cell transplant.

The CDR3 corresponds to CATSDYGPPEYF. The nucleotide sequence reads TGTGCCACCAGTGATTACGGGCCCCCGGAGTACTTC. The V and J genes are TRBV24-1 and TRBJ2-5, with the D gene call left open. Between the V and J ends, shortened by 2 bases and 12 bases respectively, the junction contains 12 bases. The CDR3 measures 12 amino acids from cysteine to phenylalanine. The sequence is cut down to CDR3 DNA, 36 bases in frame from base 1. Sequences KGHDR (CDR1) and SFDVKD (CDR2) are obtained from the germline V gene.